The clone carrying this T cell receptor beta chain was detected ten times or more. The data originate from a study of T-cell reconstitution after alpha-beta-depleted transplantation in children. Looked up from germline, CDR1 is SGHRS and CDR2 is YFSETQ. The CDR3 is made up of 15 amino acids. V lost 3 bases, J lost 4 bases, and 15 bases lay in between. Preparation of the TCRbeta library used unique molecular identifiers. MiXCR was run by TCRdb on the PCR reads, yielding one entry per CDR3 protein. The data show a few hundred thousand distinct CDR3 sequences, about a tenth seen once. The sequence was obtained from a human donor who donated a stem cell graft to a child with acute lymphoblastic leukemia. Sample: PBMCs from the stem cell graft donor, taken from the stem cell graft. J is TRBJ2-3 and V is TRBV5-1, with D unclear. DNA for the CDR3: TGCGCCAGCAGCTCGGACCGATACTCAGCAGATACGCAGTATTTT. Translation gives CASSSDRYSADTQYF.